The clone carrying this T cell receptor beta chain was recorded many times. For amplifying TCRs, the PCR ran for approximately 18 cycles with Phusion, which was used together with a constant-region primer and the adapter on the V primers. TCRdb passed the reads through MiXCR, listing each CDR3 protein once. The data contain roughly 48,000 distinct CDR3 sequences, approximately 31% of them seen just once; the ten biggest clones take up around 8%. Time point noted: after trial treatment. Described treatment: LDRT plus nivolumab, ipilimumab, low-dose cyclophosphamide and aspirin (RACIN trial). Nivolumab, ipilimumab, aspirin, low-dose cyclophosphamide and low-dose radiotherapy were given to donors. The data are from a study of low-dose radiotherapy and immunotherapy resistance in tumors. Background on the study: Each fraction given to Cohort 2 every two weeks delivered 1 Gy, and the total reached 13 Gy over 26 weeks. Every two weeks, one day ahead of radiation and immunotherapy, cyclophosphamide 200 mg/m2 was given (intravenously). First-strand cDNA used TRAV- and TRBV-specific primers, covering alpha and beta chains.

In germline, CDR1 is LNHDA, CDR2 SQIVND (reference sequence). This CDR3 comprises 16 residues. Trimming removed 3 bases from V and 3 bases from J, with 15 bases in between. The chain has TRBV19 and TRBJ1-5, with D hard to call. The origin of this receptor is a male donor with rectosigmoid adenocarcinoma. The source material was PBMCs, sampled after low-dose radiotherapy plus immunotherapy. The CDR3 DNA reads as TGTGCCAGTAGTATCTCGCCCCCTGAGAACAATCAGCCCCAGCATTTT. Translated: CASSISPPENNQPQHF. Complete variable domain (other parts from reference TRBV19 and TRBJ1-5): DGGITQSPKYLFRKEGQNVTLSCEQNLNHDAMYWYRQDPGQGLRLIYYSQIVNDFQKGDIAEGYSVSREKKESFPLTVTSAQKNPTAFYLCASSISPPENNQPQHFGDGTRLSIL.